In this sample, the clone carrying this T cell receptor beta chain turned up many times. The entry originates in a study of T cells in Graves' hyperthyroidism and ophthalmopathy. It was RNA transcripts that yielded the amplified TCR beta CDR3 regions. An initial round of RT-PCR targeting the TCR CDR3 relied on the HTBI primer set. TCRdb analysed the multiplex PCR reads with MiXCR anew, one entry per CDR3 protein. The data hold roughly 56,000 distinct CDR3 sequences, with about 49% observed a single time. The V end lost 3 bases, the J end lost 0 bases, and 9 bases lay between the germline ends. The length of the CDR3 is 15 residues.

The sequence was collected from a woman aged 25 to 39 with Graves' ophthalmopathy. The specimen was blood. The chain is built from TRBV12-3 or TRBV12-4 and TRBJ1-3; D gene ambiguous. The CDR3 loop is CASSFSRSSGNTIYF. The CDR3, as DNA: TGTGCCAGCAGTTTTTCCAGGAGCTCTGGAAACACCATATATTTT.